The 22 T cell receptor beta chains presented below share a single source sample, sequenced in a study of OX40 agonist ivuxolimab in advanced cancers. Method: immunoSEQ multiplex PCR; TCRdb's copy keeps in-frame clones and lacks some. This table has 45,000 to 50,000 clones, more than 85% appearing once. The material sequenced was CD4+ or CD8+ T cells sorted from blood, taken in a trial of the OX40 agonist ivuxolimab. The receptors were gathered from an adult with an advanced solid tumor such as melanoma, head and neck, liver or kidney cancer.

The chain links TRBV5-1 to TRBJ1-4, with 12 bases that match TRBD1. The CDR3 covers 18 residues. Germline CDR1 reads SGHRS; CDR2 reads YFSETQ. With V trimmed by 2 bases and J by 8 bases, 13 bases remained unmatched. In DNA form, the CDR3 reads TGCGCCAGCAGCTTATCCCGGGACAGGGGGCTTCTACGGGAAAAACTGTTTTTT. Protein product: CASSLSRDRGLLREKLFF. The variable domain in full, completed from reference TRBV5-1 and TRBJ1-4, reads KAGVTQTPRYLIKTRGQQVTLSCSPISGHRSVSWYQQTPGQGLQFLFEYFSETQRNKGNFPGRFSGRQFSNSRSEMNVSTLELGDSALYLCASSLSRDRGLLREKLFFGSGTQLSVL.

The V and J genes are TRBV2 and TRBJ2-1; 9 bases match TRBD2. This CDR3 is built from 15 residues. Germline values: CDR1 SNHLY, CDR2 FYNNEI. The V gene end was trimmed by 5 bases and the J gene end by 4 bases; junction bases not matched to a gene: 6. In DNA form, the CDR3 reads TGTGCCAGCAGTAAGACTAGCGGCCTTTACAATGAGCAGTTCTTC. Translated, it gives CASSKTSGLYNEQFF.

The J gene is TRBJ1-5, the V gene TRBV2; tentatively, D is TRBD1 (6 bases). The CDR3 has 14 residues. From germline, CDR1 is SNHLY and CDR2 FYNNEI. Trimming removed 3 bases from V and 6 bases from J, with 12 bases in between. The CDR3 nucleotides read TGTGCCAGCAGTGACCCGTCAGGGGTTCAGCCCCAGCATTTT. It yields the protein CASSDPSGVQPQHF.

The chain combines TRBV19 with TRBJ2-1; 9 bases align to TRBD1. The CDR3 is made up of 14 amino acids. V lost 10 bases to trimming and J lost 9 bases; unmatched junction nucleotides: 13. In germline, CDR1 is LNHDA, CDR2 SQIVND (reference sequence). CDR3 amino acids: CATSEGQGFIEQFF. The DNA of the CDR3 is TGTGCCACCTCAGAGGGACAGGGTTTCATTGAGCAGTTCTTC.

V gene TRBV11-2 combines with J gene TRBJ2-7; D gene ambiguous. V was clipped by 1 base and J by 3 bases, with 10 bases between them. This CDR3 has 14 amino acids. Germline V gene lookup returns CDR1 SGHAT and CDR2 FQNNGV. CDR3 region: CASSLVAGNYEQYF. For the CDR3, the DNA is TGTGCCAGCAGCTTAGTCGCAGGCAACTACGAGCAGTACTTC.

This chain joins TRBV6-5 and TRBJ2-1; 11 bases match TRBD2. The germline CDR1 and CDR2 sequences are MNHEY and SVGAGI. The CDR3 covers 15 residues. V shed 4 bases, J shed 9 bases, and the junction held 8 bases outside the gene matches. Here the CDR3 DNA reads TGTGCCAGCAGTTCCCAGACTAGCGGGATCAGTGAGCAGTTCTTC. Translating it yields CASSSQTSGISEQFF.

V is TRBV4-1 and J is TRBJ1-3, with D possibly TRBD1 on 5 matching bases. The germline CDR1 and CDR2 sequences are MGHRA and YSYEKL. The CDR3 sequence is 17 residues long. The ends were cut back, 4 bases at V and 0 bases at J, with 16 bases in the middle. In DNA, the CDR3 is TGCGCCAGCAGCCCAATGGGGGGAGCCTCCTCTGGAAACACCATATATTTT. Translation: CASSPMGGASSGNTIYF.

V and J are TRBV18 and TRBJ2-3; 8 positions agree with TRBD2. The germline V gene has CDR1 KGHSH and CDR2 LQKENI. The V gene end was trimmed by 9 bases and the J gene end by 5 bases; junction bases not matched to a gene: 10. The length of the CDR3 is 14 residues. In DNA, the CDR3 is TGTGCCAGTGGCGGGACTAGAGTTCAAGATACGCAGTATTTT. Amino acid sequence: CASGGTRVQDTQYF.

The chain is built from TRBV5-4 and TRBJ2-7; D gene unclear. This CDR3 has 19 residues. V was cut by 2 bases and J by 0 bases, with 24 bases left in between. Germline V CDR1 and CDR2: SGHNT, YYREEE (reference sequence). CDR3 bases: TGTGCCAGCAGCTTTTTCCCTCCCGGTATGCGAGAAAGCTCCTACGAGCAGTACTTC. Its translation is CASSFFPPGMRESSYEQYF.

J is TRBJ2-2 and V is TRBV9; possibly TRBD2 for D (6 bases). V was cut by 6 bases and J by 3 bases, with 12 bases left in between. From germline, CDR1 is SGDLS and CDR2 YYNGEE. The CDR3 spans 14 residues. CDR3 nucleotides: TGTGCCAGCACCCGGACTATCCACACCGGGGAGCTGTTTTTT. Its translation is CASTRTIHTGELFF.

This chain uses TRBV2 with TRBJ2-2, with 8 bases aligning to TRBD1. Germline CDR1 and CDR2: SNHLY and FYNNEI. This CDR3 has 14 amino acids. J lost 5 bases, V lost 4 bases, and 3 bases had no gene match. CDR3 coding DNA: TGTGCCAGCAGTGGGACAGGGTATACCGGGGAGCTGTTTTTT. As protein: CASSGTGYTGELFF.

The chain joins TRBV5-6 to TRBJ2-5, with D possibly being TRBD1 (6 bases). The CDR3 has 16 residues. The V end lost 2 bases, the J end lost 2 bases, and 16 bases lay between the germline ends. Germline CDR1 SGHDT, CDR2 YYEEEE. The CDR3 coding sequence is TGTGCCAGCAGCTTCCGCGCGCAGGGGAAACAAGAGACCCAGTACTTC. Its protein product is CASSFRAQGKQETQYF.

The chain is built from TRBV6-1 and TRBJ2-1; 8 bases align to TRBD2. The V segment lost 4 bases and the J segment 7 bases; nucleotides outside the gene matches: 15. The V gene's germline CDR1 is MNHNS and CDR2 SASEGT. The CDR3 runs to 17 residues. CDR3: CASSAPYAGGQANEQFF. CDR3 nucleotides: TGTGCCAGCAGTGCCCCCTACGCGGGGGGCCAGGCTAATGAGCAGTTCTTC.

The chain couples TRBV5-1 to TRBJ1-2; D is undetermined. The germline CDR1 and CDR2 sequences are SGHRS and YFSETQ. Trimming cost V 4 bases and J 3 bases, with 10 bases left between them. The CDR3 length is 13 residues. CDR3 amino acids: CASSMSSDYGYTF. CDR3 nucleotides: TGCGCCAGCAGCATGAGCTCTGACTATGGCTACACCTTC. The complete variable domain, with remaining parts taken from reference TRBV5-1 and TRBJ1-2, reads KAGVTQTPRYLIKTRGQQVTLSCSPISGHRSVSWYQQTPGQGLQFLFEYFSETQRNKGNFPGRFSGRQFSNSRSEMNVSTLELGDSALYLCASSMSSDYGYTFGSGTRLTVV.

The chain carries TRBV10-1 and TRBJ2-7, with D perhaps matching TRBD2 (6 bases). Trimming pared 5 bases from V and 0 bases from J, leaving 14 bases between. The CDR3 has 15 residues. The germline V gene encodes CDR1 WNHNN and CDR2 SYGVQD (reference sequence). Written as DNA, the CDR3 is TGCGCCAGCAGTCGTTCGCTAGCGTACTCCTACGAGCAGTACTTC. It encodes CASSRSLAYSYEQYF.

V gene TRBV5-4 combines with J gene TRBJ2-1, with 14 bases identical to TRBD2. The CDR3 is made up of 18 amino acids. Germline V gives CDR1 SGHNT, CDR2 YYREEE (reference sequence). V lost 4 bases and J lost 2; bases outside the gene matches: 8. The CDR3 region has the DNA TGTGCCAGCAGCCTCGGACTAGCGGGGGGCAGGGCCTACAATGAGCAGTTCTTC. As protein: CASSLGLAGGRAYNEQFF. Variable domain in full (rest from reference TRBV5-4 and TRBJ2-1): ETGVTQSPTHLIKTRGQQVTLRCSSQSGHNTVSWYQQALGQGPQFIFQYYREEENGRGNFPPRFSGLQFPNYSSELNVNALELDDSALYLCASSLGLAGGRAYNEQFFGPGTRLTVL.

The chain links TRBV7-9 to TRBJ2-2, with D possibly TRBD1 on 5 matching bases. CDR1 and CDR2 from the germline V gene are SEHNR and FQNEAQ (reference sequence). Deletions cut 5 bases from V and 7 bases from J, with 14 bases between. The CDR3 spans 14 residues. The CDR3 loop reads CASSQPRRGGELFF. CDR3 bases: TGTGCCAGCAGCCAACCCCGAAGGGGCGGGGAGCTGTTTTTT.

The chain is built from TRBV10-1 and TRBJ2-1, with D perhaps TRBD1 or TRBD2 (5 bases each). The CDR3 length is 14 residues. Germline CDR1 WNHNN, CDR2 SYGVQD (reference sequence). Trimming removed 5 bases from V and 7 bases from J, with 15 bases in between. CDR3 DNA: TGCGCCAGCAGTTGGGGACCTCGAGGAAATGAGCAGTTCTTC. Its translation is CASSWGPRGNEQFF.

As regards this clone: The sample contains more than one DNA sequence encoding this CDR3. J is TRBJ1-6 and V is TRBV2; 8 bases align to TRBD1. This CDR3 region has 13 residues. J gave up 10 bases and V 9 bases, and 8 bases lay outside the gene matches. The germline V gene has CDR1 SNHLY and CDR2 FYNNEI. CDR3 in DNA: TGTGCCAGTCATCAGGGGGCAGGCTCACCCCTCCACTTT. It is translated as CASHQGAGSPLHF.

This rearrangement joins TRBV30 to TRBJ2-3, with 8 bases identical to TRBD2. This CDR3 comprises 16 residues. The V gene end was trimmed by 3 bases and the J gene end by 1 base; junction bases not matched to a gene: 9. The germline gives CDR1 GTSNPN, CDR2 SVGIG (reference sequence). The CDR3 region is CAWSFSLAVGTDTQYF. The CDR3 DNA reads TGTGCCTGGAGCTTCTCACTAGCGGTTGGCACAGATACGCAGTATTTT.

The chain joins TRBV12-5 to TRBJ2-2, with D tentatively TRBD1 (5 bases). The CDR3 has 15 amino acids. Germline lookup yields CDR1 LGHNT and CDR2 FRNRAP. The V end lost 2 bases, the J end lost 1 base, and 8 bases lay between the germline ends. CDR3 sequence: CASGLFTGNTGELFF. The DNA for the CDR3 is TGTGCTAGTGGTTTGTTTACAGGGAACACCGGGGAGCTGTTTTTT.

The chain links TRBV30 to TRBJ2-1; no clear D gene. V lost 1 base, J lost 6 bases, and 7 bases lay in between. This CDR3 has 12 amino acids. Germline-derived CDR1 and CDR2 are GTSNPN and SVGIG (reference sequence). CDR3 region: CAWSAMSNEQFF. CDR3 DNA: TGTGCCTGGAGTGCCATGAGCAATGAGCAGTTCTTC.